This TCR beta chain emerged from a study of cytomegalovirus exposure and HLA in healthy donors. This clone was recorded once. This CDR3 contains 14 residues. CDR1 MGHDK and CDR2 SYGVNS come from the germline V gene. The V gene lost 4 bases and the J gene lost 1 base, with 7 bases spanning the gap. PCR employed 60 Vbeta and 13 Jbeta primers. Using immunoSEQ multiplex PCR, the repertoire was profiled, and TCRdb retains in-frame clones only, with some absent. The table has some 200,000 clones, 79% seen once. This receptor was identified in a woman in her forties or fifties in good health and CMV-seronegative. Input material: PBMCs. The genes are TRBV25-1 and TRBJ2-2; a possible D gene is TRBD2 (5 bases). The CDR3 sequence is CASSGAGNTGELFF. The CDR3, as DNA: TGTGCCAGCAGTGGGGCGGGGAACACCGGGGAGCTGTTTTTT. Looking up the rest from reference TRBV25-1 and TRBJ2-2 gives the full variable domain: EADIYQTPRYLVIGTGKKITLECSQTMGHDKMYWYQQDPGMELHLIHYSYGVNSTEKGDLSSESTVSRIRTEHFPLTLESARPSHTSQYLCASSGAGNTGELFFGEGSRLTVL.